Reported below is one T cell receptor beta chain. The sample comes from a study of technical replicates of blood from a few donors. Germline values: CDR1 MGHRA, CDR2 YSYEKL. V lost 1 base, J lost 2 bases, and 12 bases lay in between. This CDR3 has 15 amino acids. The data were produced by immunoSEQ multiplex PCR, yet TCRdb's version contains in-frame clones alone and is incomplete. The table includes 98,000 or so clones, approximately 95% detected once. The rearrangement uses TRBV4-1 and TRBJ2-7, with D tentatively TRBD2 (6 bases). The sequencing sample was made of T cells isolated from PBMCs. This sequence originates from a human donor in good health. CDR3 sequence reads: CASSQVAVGTYEQYF. In DNA form, the CDR3 reads TGCGCCAGCAGCCAAGTAGCGGTCGGAACCTACGAGCAGTACTTC.